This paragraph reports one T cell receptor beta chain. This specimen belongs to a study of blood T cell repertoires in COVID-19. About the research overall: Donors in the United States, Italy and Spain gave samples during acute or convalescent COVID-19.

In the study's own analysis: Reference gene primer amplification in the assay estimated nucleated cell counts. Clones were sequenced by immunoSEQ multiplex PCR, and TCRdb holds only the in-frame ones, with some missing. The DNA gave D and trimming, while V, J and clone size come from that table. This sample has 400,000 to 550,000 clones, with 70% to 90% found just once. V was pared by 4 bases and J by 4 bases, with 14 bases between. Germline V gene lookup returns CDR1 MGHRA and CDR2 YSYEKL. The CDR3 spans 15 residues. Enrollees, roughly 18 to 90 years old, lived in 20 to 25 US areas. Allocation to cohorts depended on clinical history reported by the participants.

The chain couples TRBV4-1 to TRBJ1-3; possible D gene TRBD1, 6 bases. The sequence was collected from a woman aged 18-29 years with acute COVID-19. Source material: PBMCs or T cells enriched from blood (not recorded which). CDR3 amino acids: CASSLDGTTGNTIYF. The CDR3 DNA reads TGCGCCAGCAGCCTAGATGGGACAACAGGAAACACCATATATTTT.